Here is one TCR beta chain with its context. What it recognizes is unknown. These data originate in a study of cytomegalovirus exposure and HLA in healthy donors. Sequenced by immunoSEQ multiplex PCR; TCRdb stores in-frame clones only, minus some. The sample contains 150,000 to 200,000 clones, 86% of which appear only once. The CDR3 totals 14 residues. CDR1 and CDR2 (germline): SGHTA, FQGTGA. V lost 0 bases and J 10 bases, leaving 14 bases between the germline ends. Findings and caveats of the study: Most observed TCR sequences were rare, whereas some public TCRs were detected in many donors.

This clonotype originated in a man between 18 and 35 years old in good health and CMV-seropositive. The V gene is TRBV7-3, the J gene TRBJ2-3; D gene ambiguous. The specimen sequenced was PBMCs. The CDR3 coding sequence is TGTGCCAGCAGCTTAACGAGTGCCCCTAGTGCGCAGTATTTT. Amino acids: CASSLTSAPSAQYF.